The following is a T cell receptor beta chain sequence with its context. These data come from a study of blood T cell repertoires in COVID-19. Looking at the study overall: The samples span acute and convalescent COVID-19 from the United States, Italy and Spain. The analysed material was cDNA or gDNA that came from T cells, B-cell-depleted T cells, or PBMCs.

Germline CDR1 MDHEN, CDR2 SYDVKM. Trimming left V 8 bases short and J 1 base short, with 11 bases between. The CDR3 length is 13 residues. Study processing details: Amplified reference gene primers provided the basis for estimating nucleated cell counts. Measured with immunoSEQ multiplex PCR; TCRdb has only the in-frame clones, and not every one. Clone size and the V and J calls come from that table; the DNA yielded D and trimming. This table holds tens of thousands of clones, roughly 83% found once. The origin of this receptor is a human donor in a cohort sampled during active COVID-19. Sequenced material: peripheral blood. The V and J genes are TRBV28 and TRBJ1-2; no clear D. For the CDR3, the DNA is TGTGCCAGCCGCCGACTCAGTAACTATGGCTACACCTTC. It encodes CASRRLSNYGYTF.